This T cell receptor (beta chain) was observed in a study of blood T cell repertoires in COVID-19. TCRdb's copy holds only in-frame clones and misses some; the assay was immunoSEQ multiplex PCR. The data hold about 250,000 clones, with 80% to 85% observed a single time. The germline V gene has CDR1 SEHNR and CDR2 FQNEAQ (reference sequence). CDR3 size: 15 residues. J lost 3 bases, V lost 0 bases, and 1 base had no gene match. This sequence originates from a person aged 70 to 79 with COVID-19, enrolled during active disease. Sequences were obtained from peripheral blood. This chain connects TRBV7-9 to TRBJ1-2, with TRBD1 matching 10 bases. CDR3 in amino acids: CASSLAGTGDYGYTF. The CDR3 DNA reads TGTGCCAGCAGCTTAGCGGGGACAGGGGACTATGGCTACACCTTC.